The clone carrying this TCR beta chain appeared a few times. Its antigen is still unknown. This specimen comes from a study of neurological immune-mediated disorders. General study findings and limits: None of the CDR3 amino acid sequences found in expanded clones was shared across subjects. This suggests that the TCR-beta repertoires were private in all groups.

The method for making cDNA was 5'RACE, and it used 10-nucleotide random UMIs. Using its own MiXCR run on the 5' RACE reads, TCRdb lists one record per CDR3 protein. The data contain more than 75,000 distinct CDR3 sequences, under 4.5% of them singletons. Per the germline V gene, CDR1 is LNHDA and CDR2 is SQIVND (reference sequence). This CDR3 contains 15 residues. V was pared by 4 bases and J by 6 bases, with 18 bases between. The starting material, 2 million PBMCs stored at -80 C, gave rise to the unsorted libraries. What was sequenced was PBMCs. The chain has TRBV19 and TRBJ1-2; D uncertain. The receptor was isolated from a woman aged 45-65 years with multiple sclerosis. CDR3 sequence: CASSTLLTDSNGYTF. CDR3 bases: TGTGCCAGTAGTACACTACTGACCGACTCAAATGGCTACACCTTC.